This TCR beta chain emerged from a study of cytomegalovirus exposure and HLA in healthy donors. This clone was counted only a few times. Antigen unknown. PCR amplification relied on 60 Vbeta primers (plus 13 Jbeta primers). The data were produced by immunoSEQ multiplex PCR, yet TCRdb's version contains in-frame clones alone and is incomplete. The sample consists of tens of thousands of clones, about 76% of them appearing once. Study-wide results and caveats: Indistinguishable V segments such as TRBV6-2 and TRBV6-3 were excluded.

CDR1 and CDR2 (germline): SEHNR, FQNEAQ (reference sequence). The CDR3 has 14 amino acids. The J segment lost 4 bases and the V segment lost 5 bases, leaving 7 bases of the junction unmatched. Sample: PBMCs. The sequence came from a male donor in good health and CMV-seropositive. The chain combines TRBV7-9 with TRBJ2-7, with 8 bases identical to TRBD1. CDR3: CASSRQTGEYEQYF. The DNA for the CDR3 is TGTGCCAGCAGCCGACAGACAGGGGAGTACGAGCAGTACTTC. The complete variable domain, with remaining parts taken from reference TRBV7-9 and TRBJ2-7, reads DTGVSQNPRHKITKRGQNVTFRCDPISEHNRLYWYRQTLGQGPEFLTYFQNEAQLEKSRLLSDRFSAERPKGSFSTLEIQRTEQGDSAMYLCASSRQTGEYEQYFGPGTRLTVT.